A single sample is the source of the 16 T cell receptor beta chains below, sequenced in a study of early T cells in non-severe SARS-CoV-2 infection (dated by TCRdb to the early 2020s). Library creation used 5' RACE. The sequencer listed for this sample is NextSeq 500. TCRdb redid the processing of the public reads, applying fastp at Q25 and MiXCR, and retained in-frame beta chains. Each CDR3 protein appears once, grouped with its most common genes and DNA. This sample has about 81,000 distinct CDR3 sequences in its table, and 5.5% to 7.5% of those were observed once. The ten largest make up 6.5% to 9% of the sample. Sequenced input: whole blood. These receptors all come from an adult who was a healthcare worker with PCR-confirmed SARS-CoV-2 infection or an uninfected control (not recorded which).

This clonotype was seen at least ten times. V and J are TRBV18 and TRBJ1-2, with D unresolved. Per the germline V gene, CDR1 is KGHSH and CDR2 is LQKENI. The CDR3 consists of 15 residues. V gave up 3 bases and J gave up 2 bases, with 13 bases separating them. The CDR3 nucleotides read TGTGCCAGCTCACCTGACTTACTACGGAACTATGGCTACACCTTC. This encodes CASSPDLLRNYGYTF.

This clonotype has just a few counts. The chain combines TRBV4-2 with TRBJ1-1; no firm D call. Germline V lookup: CDR1 LGHNA, CDR2 YNFKEQ. The V end was cut by 0 bases, the J end by 5 bases, with 7 bases between. CDR3 length: 13 residues. CDR3 loop: CASSQDRETEAFF. The DNA of the CDR3 is TGTGCCAGCAGCCAAGATAGGGAGACTGAAGCTTTCTTT.

This clonotype was counted ten times or more. V is TRBV5-6 and J is TRBJ2-7; 7 bases map to TRBD2. The CDR3 length is 13 residues. Trimming at V came to 4 bases and at J to 4 bases, leaving 5 bases not matched to a gene. Germline V gives CDR1 SGHDT, CDR2 YYEEEE. CDR3 protein: CASSPLREYEQYF. The CDR3 DNA is TGTGCCAGCAGCCCGCTGCGGGAGTACGAGCAGTACTTC.

This clonotype was counted once. Here the CDR3 reads CASSPGTYEQYF. The DNA of the CDR3 is TGTGCCAGCAGCCCGGGGACCTACGAGCAGTACTTC. The rearrangement links TRBV2 to TRBJ2-7, with a tentative D call TRBD2 (5 bases). There are 12 residues in the CDR3. The germline V gene has CDR1 SNHLY and CDR2 FYNNEI. Trimming removed 6 bases at V and 2 bases at J, with 8 bases between.

This clonotype was detected ten times or more. V usage is TRBV30 and J usage is TRBJ1-4, with 7 nucleotides matching TRBD1. V shed 3 bases, J shed 1 base, and the junction held 8 bases outside the gene matches. The CDR3 has 16 amino acids. Germline assignment: CDR1 GTSNPN and CDR2 SVGIG (reference sequence). CDR3 DNA sequence: TGTGCCTGGAGGAACCCAGGGGGAAGAACTAATGAAAAACTGTTTTTT. Protein: CAWRNPGGRTNEKLFF.

The V call is TRBV27, the J call TRBJ1-2; tentative D call: TRBD1 (6 bases). The V gene lost 1 base and the J gene lost 1 base, with 10 bases spanning the gap. Germline-derived CDR1 and CDR2 are MNHEY and SMNVEV (reference sequence). This CDR3 comprises 15 residues. CDR3 amino acids: CASSLWGHFNYGYTF. The CDR3, as DNA: TGTGCCAGCAGTTTATGGGGACATTTTAACTATGGCTACACCTTC.

Ten or more counts support this clonotype. The V gene is TRBV29-1, the J gene TRBJ2-1; 8 positions match TRBD1. V lost 4 bases and J lost 7; bases outside the gene matches: 9. The length of the CDR3 is 14 residues. The germline V gene encodes CDR1 SQVTM and CDR2 ANQGSEA. CDR3 residues: CSVVRQGALNEQFF. Here the CDR3 DNA reads TGCAGCGTTGTGAGGCAGGGGGCATTGAATGAGCAGTTCTTC.

This clonotype was seen only a few times. The J gene is TRBJ2-7, the V gene TRBV29-1; TRBD1 agrees at 9 bases. This CDR3 region has 14 residues. With 7 bases clipped from V and 0 bases from J, the junction kept 7 bases outside the gene matches. CDR1 SQVTM and CDR2 ANQGSEA come from the germline V gene. CDR3 loop: CSAADRGVSYEQYF. CDR3 in DNA: TGCAGCGCCGCCGACAGGGGGGTCTCCTACGAGCAGTACTTC.

The table lists this clonotype with many counts. The chain employs TRBV6-6 and TRBJ1-1, with no clear D. The CDR3 has 12 amino acids. V lost 4 bases to trimming and J lost 1 base, with 4 bases between them. Per germline, CDR1 MNHNY and CDR2 SVGAGI (reference sequence). The CDR3: CASSSRNTEAFF. CDR3 sequence (DNA): TGTGCCAGCAGTTCCCGGAACACTGAAGCTTTCTTT.

This rearrangement joins TRBV10-3 to TRBJ2-3, with 8 positions matching TRBD1. This CDR3 has 13 amino acids. V dropped 7 bases and J dropped 6; count of bases not matched to a gene: 6. Germline V gene sequence: CDR1 ENHRY, CDR2 SYGVKD. The CDR3 coding sequence is TGTGCCATCAAGTCGGACAGGGACGATACGCAGTATTTT. Amino acids: CAIKSDRDDTQYF.

The sample holds a few counts of this clonotype. The chain uses TRBV4-2 and TRBJ1-6; no clear D gene. The CDR3 spans 12 residues. The V and J ends lost 0 bases and 9 bases respectively, with 3 bases between them. Germline values: CDR1 LGHNA, CDR2 YNFKEQ. The chain's CDR3 is CASSQDSSPLHF. In nucleotides, the CDR3 is TGTGCCAGCAGCCAAGACTCTTCACCCCTCCACTTT.

The sample holds a few counts of this clonotype. This chain links TRBV29-1 with TRBJ1-2; D not resolved. Per germline, CDR1 SQVTM and CDR2 ANQGSEA. This CDR3 is built from 13 residues. Deletions cut 4 bases from V and 0 bases from J, with 9 bases between. CDR3 in DNA: TGCAGCGTTGTCCTGGCGGCTAACTATGGCTACACCTTC. This sequence encodes CSVVLAANYGYTF.

This clonotype has a count of ten or more. V and J are TRBV20-1 and TRBJ2-1; D is possibly TRBD2 (7 bases). From germline, CDR1 is DFQATT and CDR2 SNEGSKA (reference sequence). The CDR3 loop spans 16 amino acids. V was cut by 3 bases and J by 6 bases, with 21 bases left in between. DNA for the CDR3: TGCAGTGCTAGTGCTTTAGTGGGAGGGGGACCCAATGAGCAGTTCTTC. Its protein product is CSASALVGGGPNEQFF.

Only one count was recorded for this clonotype. A much larger clone differs by one base, so this may be a read error. The chain uses TRBV7-9 and TRBJ1-1, with D uncertain. Germline CDR1 reads SEHNR; CDR2 reads FQNEAQ (reference sequence). V lost 5 bases to trimming and J lost 6 bases, with 10 bases between them. The CDR3 contains 12 residues. Here the CDR3 reads CASSPFGPEAFF. The CDR3 DNA follows: TGTGCCAGCAGCCCCTTTGGTCCTGAAGCTTTCTTT.

The sample holds many counts of this clonotype. The rearrangement uses TRBV2 and TRBJ2-2; weak D call: TRBD1 (5 bases). The V gene lost 5 bases and the J gene lost 4 bases, with 8 bases spanning the gap. The CDR3 totals 13 residues. CDR1 and CDR2 from the germline V gene are SNHLY and FYNNEI. The CDR3 reads CASSRDSTGELFF. Here the CDR3 DNA reads TGTGCCAGCAGTAGAGACAGCACCGGGGAGCTGTTTTTT.

The sample holds a few counts of this clonotype. The rearrangement links TRBV11-2 to TRBJ2-1; 10 positions match TRBD2. The CDR3 runs 15 residues. Per the germline V gene, CDR1 is SGHAT and CDR2 is FQNNGV. The V and J ends lost 3 bases and 1 base, in that order; junction bases with no gene match: 0. In DNA form, the CDR3 reads TGTGCCAGCAGCTTTAGCGGGAGGTCCTACAATGAGCAGTTCTTC. It encodes CASSFSGRSYNEQFF.